The rows below give T cell receptor beta chains drawn from one sample of a study of memory B cells and T cells in multiple sclerosis. Measured with immunoSEQ multiplex PCR; TCRdb has only the in-frame clones, and not every one. The data show 8,000 or so clones, around 58% seen once. Sample: memory (CD45RO+) CD8+ T cells from blood. The receptors shown here come from a human donor with multiple sclerosis. CDR3s include the opening cysteine and the closing phenylalanine or tryptophan. The D gene is left open where the match is weak. Not every row has a clone size; where given, it reads once, few, many or a size class.

>TRBV5-1|large|TRBJ2-7|.
CASSGGHQSSYEQYF
TGCGCCAGCAGCGGGGGACATCAGAGCTCCTACGAGCAGTACTTC
>TRBV10-3|once|TRBJ1-2|TRBD1
CAISDPDRHYGYTF
TGTGCCATCAGTGACCCGGACAGGCACTATGGCTACACCTTC
>TRBV6-1|few|TRBJ2-1|TRBD2
CASSGGYNEQFF
TGTGCCAGCAGCGGGGGGTACAATGAGCAGTTCTTC
>TRBV6-1|.|TRBJ1-1|.
CASSEGAGGYGDEAFF
TGTGCCAGCAGTGAAGGGGCAGGAGGCTATGGAGATGAAGCTTTCTTT
>TRBV27|.|TRBJ2-7|TRBD2
CASSPRGAGAYEQYF
TGTGCCAGCAGCCCACGAGGAGCGGGGGCCTACGAGCAGTACTTC
>TRBV19|.|TRBJ1-2|.
CASYQGGGYTF
TGTGCCAGCTACCAGGGTGGGGGCTACACCTTC
>TRBV4-1|few|TRBJ2-7|.
CASSQRDRGVDEQYF
TGCGCCAGCAGCCAGAGAGATCGCGGGGTAGACGAGCAGTACTTC
>TRBV4-1|.|TRBJ1-2|.
CASSPREGGYGYTF
TGCGCCAGCAGTCCCCGGGAGGGAGGGTATGGCTACACCTTC
>TRBV4-1|.|TRBJ2-7|.
CASSPDSSSYYEQYF
TGCGCCAGCAGCCCCGACAGTTCTTCGTACTACGAGCAGTACTTC
>TRBV5-5|.|TRBJ1-1|.
CASSFGFPKGGNTEAFF
TGTGCCAGCAGCTTTGGCTTCCCGAAAGGGGGGAACACTGAAGCTTTCTTT
>TRBV4-2|.|TRBJ2-5|TRBD2
CASSQGGLAGGETQYF
TGTGCCAGCAGCCAAGGAGGACTAGCGGGGGGAGAGACCCAGTACTTC
>TRBV27|.|TRBJ2-7|.
CASSLDLTSSYEQYF
TGTGCCAGCAGTCTAGATTTGACCAGCTCCTACGAGCAGTACTTC
>TRBV5-1|.|TRBJ2-7|.
CASSLGQLQTYEQYF
TGCGCCAGCAGCCTAGGACAGTTACAAACCTACGAGCAGTACTTC
>TRBV6-1|.|TRBJ2-5|TRBD1
CASIRTGGVVETQYF
TGTGCCAGCATCCGGACAGGGGGCGTCGTGGAGACCCAGTACTTC
>TRBV6-1|.|TRBJ2-7|TRBD2
CASSETQRGYYEQYF
TGTGCCAGCAGTGAAACCCAGCGGGGGTACTACGAGCAGTACTTC
>TRBV30|few|TRBJ1-5|.
CAWSVGAHNQPQHF
TGTGCCTGGAGTGTAGGGGCCCACAATCAGCCCCAGCATTTT
>TRBV6-5|few|TRBJ1-1|.
CASSPRNTEAFF
TGTGCCAGCAGCCCGAGAAACACTGAAGCTTTCTTT
>TRBV27|few|TRBJ1-5|TRBD1
CASSLSQGGQPQHF
TGTGCCAGCAGTTTATCGCAGGGGGGTCAGCCCCAGCATTTT
>TRBV10-3|.|TRBJ1-4|.
CATYSAGAGNEKLFF
TGTGCCACCTATTCGGCAGGGGCAGGCAATGAAAAACTGTTTTTT
>TRBV14|.|TRBJ1-2|.
CASSSGTNAYGYTF
TGTGCCAGCAGCTCTGGGACAAACGCTTATGGCTACACCTTC
>TRBV6-5|few|TRBJ2-1|.
CASSASGGYNEQFF
TGTGCCAGCAGTGCCAGCGGCGGCTACAATGAGCAGTTCTTC
>TRBV13|few|TRBJ1-2|.
CASSSEGSGYTF
TGTGCCAGCAGCTCCGAGGGAAGCGGCTACACCTTC
>TRBV6-1|.|TRBJ1-6|TRBD1
CATRTGSNSPLHF
TGTGCCACCAGGACAGGATCTAATTCACCCCTCCACTTT
>TRBV2|.|TRBJ2-7|TRBD1
CASSSDRGSYEQYF
TGTGCCAGCAGTTCGGACAGGGGTAGCTACGAGCAGTACTTC
>TRBV4-2|.|TRBJ2-7|.
CASSQGLAYEQYF
TGTGCCAGCAGCCAAGGACTAGCCTACGAGCAGTACTTC
>TRBV5-5|.|TRBJ2-1|.
CASSPPGDEQFF
TGTGCCAGCAGCCCCCCAGGGGACGAGCAGTTCTTC
>TRBV7-2|once|TRBJ2-7|.
CASSLAAGWREQYF
TGTGCCAGCAGCTTAGCGGCAGGGTGGCGCGAGCAGTACTTC